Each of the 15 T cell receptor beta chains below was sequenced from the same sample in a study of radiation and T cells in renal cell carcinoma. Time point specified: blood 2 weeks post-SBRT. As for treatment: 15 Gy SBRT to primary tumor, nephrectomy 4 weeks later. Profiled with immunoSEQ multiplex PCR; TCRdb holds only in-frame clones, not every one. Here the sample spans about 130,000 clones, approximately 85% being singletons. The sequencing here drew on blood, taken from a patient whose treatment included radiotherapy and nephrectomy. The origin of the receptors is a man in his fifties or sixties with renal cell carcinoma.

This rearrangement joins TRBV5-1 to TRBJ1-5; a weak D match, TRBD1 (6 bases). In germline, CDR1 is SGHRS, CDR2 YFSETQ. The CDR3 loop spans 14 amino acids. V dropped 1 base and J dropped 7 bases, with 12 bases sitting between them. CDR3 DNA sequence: TGCGCCAGCAGCTTGTCGCCAGGGGAACAGCCCCAGCATTTT. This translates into CASSLSPGEQPQHF.

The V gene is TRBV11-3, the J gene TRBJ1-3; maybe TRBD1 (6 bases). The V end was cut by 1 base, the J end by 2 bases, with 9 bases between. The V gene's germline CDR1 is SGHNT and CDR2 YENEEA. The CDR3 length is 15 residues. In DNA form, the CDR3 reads TGTGCCAGCAGCTTAGTTGACAGGCCTGGAAACACCATATATTTT. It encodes CASSLVDRPGNTIYF.

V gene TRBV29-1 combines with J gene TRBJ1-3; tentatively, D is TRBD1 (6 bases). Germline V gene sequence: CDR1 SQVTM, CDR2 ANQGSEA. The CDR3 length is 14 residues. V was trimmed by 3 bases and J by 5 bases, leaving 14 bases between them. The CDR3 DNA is TGCAGCGTTGAGCGGCGGGGGGCGCGAAACACCATATATTTT. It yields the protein CSVERRGARNTIYF.

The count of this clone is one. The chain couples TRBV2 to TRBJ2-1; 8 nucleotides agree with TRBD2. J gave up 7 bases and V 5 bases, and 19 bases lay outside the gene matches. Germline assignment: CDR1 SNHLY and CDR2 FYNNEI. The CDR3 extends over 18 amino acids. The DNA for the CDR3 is TGTGCCAGCAGTCCTTTCTCTGCCCTAGCGGGCCAGGGGAATGAGCAGTTCTTC. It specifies CASSPFSALAGQGNEQFF.

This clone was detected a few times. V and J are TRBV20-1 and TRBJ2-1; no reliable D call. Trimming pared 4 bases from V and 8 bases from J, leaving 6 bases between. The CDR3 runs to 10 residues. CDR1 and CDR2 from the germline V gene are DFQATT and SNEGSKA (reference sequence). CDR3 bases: TGCAGTGCTACCCTGGATGAGCAGTTCTTC. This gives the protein CSATLDEQFF.

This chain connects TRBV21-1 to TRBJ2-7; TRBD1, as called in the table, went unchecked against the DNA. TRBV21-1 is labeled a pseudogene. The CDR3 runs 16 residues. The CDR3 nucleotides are TGTGCCAGCAGCATGAGGGGACAGATCCTCTCCTACGAGCAGTACTTC. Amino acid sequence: CASSMRGQILSYEQYF.

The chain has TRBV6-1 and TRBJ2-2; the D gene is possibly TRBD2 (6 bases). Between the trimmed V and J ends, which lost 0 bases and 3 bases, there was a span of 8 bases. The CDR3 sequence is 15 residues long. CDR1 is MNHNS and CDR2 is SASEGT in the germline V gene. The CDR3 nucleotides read TGTGCCAGCAGTGAAGCGGGAGGATACACCGGGGAGCTGTTTTTT. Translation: CASSEAGGYTGELFF.

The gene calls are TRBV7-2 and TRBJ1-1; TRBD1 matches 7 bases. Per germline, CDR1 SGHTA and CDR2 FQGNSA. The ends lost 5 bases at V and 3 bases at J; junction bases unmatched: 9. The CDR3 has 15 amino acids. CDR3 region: CASSPDRVADTEAFF. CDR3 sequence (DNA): TGTGCCAGCAGCCCCGACAGGGTTGCGGACACTGAAGCTTTCTTT.

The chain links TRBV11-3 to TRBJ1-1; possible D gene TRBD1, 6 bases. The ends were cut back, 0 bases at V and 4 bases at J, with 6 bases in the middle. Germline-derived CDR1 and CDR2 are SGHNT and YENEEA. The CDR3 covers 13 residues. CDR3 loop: CASSLETGTEAFF. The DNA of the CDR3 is TGTGCCAGCAGCTTAGAGACAGGCACTGAAGCTTTCTTT.

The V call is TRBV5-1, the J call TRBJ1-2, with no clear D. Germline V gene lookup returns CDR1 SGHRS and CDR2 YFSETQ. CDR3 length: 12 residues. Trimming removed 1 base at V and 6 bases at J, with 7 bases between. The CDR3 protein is CASSLRRDGYTF. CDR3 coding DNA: TGCGCCAGCAGCTTGAGGCGGGATGGCTACACCTTC.

The CDR3 loop is CASSVGLSGELFF. The CDR3 nucleotides are TGTGCCAGCAGCGTAGGCCTGTCCGGGGAGCTGTTTTTT. The chain employs TRBV9 and TRBJ2-2; D not resolved. Germline CDR1 SGDLS, CDR2 YYNGEE. Trimming took 0 bases from V and 6 from J, leaving 6 bases between them. The CDR3 loop spans 13 amino acids.

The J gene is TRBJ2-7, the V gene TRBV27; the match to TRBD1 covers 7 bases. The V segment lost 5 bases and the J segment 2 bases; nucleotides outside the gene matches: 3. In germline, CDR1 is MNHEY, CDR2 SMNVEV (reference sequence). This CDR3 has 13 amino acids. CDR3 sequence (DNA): TGTGCCAGCAGTCGGCAGGGGGCCTACGAGCAGTACTTC. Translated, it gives CASSRQGAYEQYF.

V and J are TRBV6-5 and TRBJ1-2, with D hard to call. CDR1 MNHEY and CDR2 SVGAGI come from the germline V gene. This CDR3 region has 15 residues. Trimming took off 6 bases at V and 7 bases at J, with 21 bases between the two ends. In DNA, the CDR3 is TGTGCCAGCAGGCTCGGACGGGTCGGGCCTGGTGGCTACACCTTC. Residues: CASRLGRVGPGGYTF.

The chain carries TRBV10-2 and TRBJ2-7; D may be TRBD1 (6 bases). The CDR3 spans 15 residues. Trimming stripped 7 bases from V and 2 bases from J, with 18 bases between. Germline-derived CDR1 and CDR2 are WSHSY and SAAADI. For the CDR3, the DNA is TGCGCCAGCAAGATGGGGCCAGGGGCAACCTACGAGCAGTACTTC. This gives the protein CASKMGPGATYEQYF.

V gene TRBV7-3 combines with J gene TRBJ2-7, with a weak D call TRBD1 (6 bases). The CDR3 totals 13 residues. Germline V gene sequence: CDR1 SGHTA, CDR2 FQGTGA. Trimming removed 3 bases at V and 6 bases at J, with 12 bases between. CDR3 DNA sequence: TGTGCCAGCAGCTTGGGGGCGACAGCCGAGCAGTACTTC. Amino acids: CASSLGATAEQYF.